The 26 T cell receptor beta chains below were found in one sample sequenced in a study of T cell repertoires in cytomegalovirus infection. TCRdb used MiXCR to reprocess the reads, holding one entry per CDR3 protein. Of about 740,000 distinct CDR3 sequences in the sample, roughly 36% were seen once. The material sequenced was PBMCs. These receptor sequences come from a human donor in good health (CMV status not recorded). Some clones in this sample may be carry-over from other donors' samples.

This clonotype was seen a few times. The chain is built from TRBV12-3 or TRBV12-4 and TRBJ2-2, with TRBD2 matching over 12 bases. Trimming at V came to 6 bases and at J to 7 bases, leaving 6 bases not matched to a gene. The CDR3 is 15 residues long. CDR3 coding DNA: TGTGCCAGCAGCCTAGCGGGGGGGCCCGGCGGGGAGCTGTTTTTT. Protein: CASSLAGGPGGELFF.

This clonotype turned up a few times. The chain couples TRBV13 to TRBJ2-3; TRBD2 aligns across 9 bases. The CDR3 contains 16 residues. After removal of 8 bases from V and 4 bases from J, the junction contained 13 bases not matched to a gene. Germline CDR1 reads PRHDT; CDR2 reads FYEKMQ (reference sequence). The chain's CDR3 is CASGARRGGAADTQYF. The CDR3 region has the DNA TGTGCCAGCGGGGCTCGACGCGGGGGGGCCGCAGATACGCAGTATTTT. The whole variable domain, filled in from reference TRBV13 and TRBJ2-3, reads AAGVIQSPRHLIKEKRETATLKCYPIPRHDTVYWYQQGPGQDPQFLISFYEKMQSDKGSIPDRFSAQQFSDYHSELNMSSLELGDSALYFCASGARRGGAADTQYFGPGTRLTVL.

The chain has TRBV12-3 or TRBV12-4 and TRBJ1-1; D gene unclear. The CDR3 contains 14 residues. V was pared by 6 bases and J by 8 bases, with 19 bases between. In DNA form, the CDR3 reads TGTGCCAGCAGGCGGACCGGGAGGAGAGGCGAAGCTTTCTTT. It encodes CASRRTGRRGEAFF.

This chain connects TRBV5-1 to TRBJ2-5, with 12 bases lining up with TRBD2. The V and J ends lost 4 bases and 3 bases, in that order; junction bases with no gene match: 7. The CDR3 length is 16 residues. Germline V gives CDR1 SGHRS, CDR2 YFSETQ. CDR3 nucleotides: TGCGCCAGCAGCCTACCAGGACTAGCGGGGAAAGAGACCCAGTACTTC. This encodes CASSLPGLAGKETQYF. The full variable domain, completed using reference TRBV5-1 and TRBJ2-5, is KAGVTQTPRYLIKTRGQQVTLSCSPISGHRSVSWYQQTPGQGLQFLFEYFSETQRNKGNFPGRFSGRQFSNSRSEMNVSTLELGDSALYLCASSLPGLAGKETQYFGPGTRLLVL.

The chain links TRBV29-1 to TRBJ1-2; the match to TRBD1 covers 8 bases. CDR3 length: 14 amino acids. Looked up from germline, CDR1 is SQVTM and CDR2 is ANQGSEA. V gave up 5 bases and J gave up 8 bases; unmatched junction bases: 13. DNA of the CDR3: TGCAGCGTTCCGGAGACAGGGGAGGGGCGAGGCTACACCTTC. The encoded protein is CSVPETGEGRGYTF. Together with reference TRBV29-1 and TRBJ1-2, the CDR3 gives the full variable domain: SAVISQKPSRDICQRGTSLTIQCQVDSQVTMMFWYRQQPGQSLTLIATANQGSEATYESGFVIDKFPISRPNLTFSTLTVSNMSPEDSSIYLCSVPETGEGRGYTFGSGTRLTVV.

This clonotype occurred a few times. The J gene is TRBJ2-1, the V gene TRBV11-3; D may correspond to TRBD1 or TRBD2 (5 bases each). Trimming took off 2 bases at V and 5 bases at J, with 19 bases between the two ends. The germline gives CDR1 SGHNT, CDR2 YENEEA. The CDR3 spans 17 residues. The CDR3 DNA sequence: TGTGCCAGCAGCTTATATCACCCGGGGTCGGGGCACAATGAGCAGTTCTTC. This codes for CASSLYHPGSGHNEQFF.

This clonotype has ten or more counts. This chain uses TRBV28 with TRBJ2-7; 7 nucleotides agree with TRBD2. From germline, CDR1 is MDHEN and CDR2 SYDVKM. J gave up 4 bases and V 5 bases, and 14 bases lay outside the gene matches. This CDR3 contains 16 residues. In DNA form, the CDR3 reads TGTGCCAGCAGTCCCTGGGGAGCTAGCGGAGAGTACGAGCAGTACTTC. This translates into CASSPWGASGEYEQYF.

This chain uses TRBV6-1 with TRBJ1-2; the match to TRBD1 covers 8 bases. Germline assignment: CDR1 MNHNS and CDR2 SASEGT. This CDR3 is 13 amino acids long. Germline trimming cut 3 bases from V and 6 bases from J; bases unmatched to any gene: 3. CDR3 amino acids: CASSEQGANGYTF. The CDR3 DNA reads TGTGCCAGCAGTGAGCAGGGGGCGAATGGCTACACCTTC.

This chain joins TRBV18 and TRBJ2-2; D call uncertain. Germline V CDR1 and CDR2: KGHSH, LQKENI. Trimming left V 6 bases short and J 1 base short, with 15 bases between. The CDR3 sequence is 16 residues long. The CDR3 nucleotides are TGTGCCAGCTCCCCTTACACGATTAAGAACACCGGGGAGCTGTTTTTT. Protein: CASSPYTIKNTGELFF. Full variable domain (outside the CDR3, taken from reference TRBV18 and TRBJ2-2): NAGVMQNPRHLVRRRGQEARLRCSPMKGHSHVYWYRQLPEEGLKFMVYLQKENIIDESGMPKERFSAEFPKEGPSILRIQQVVRGDSAAYFCASSPYTIKNTGELFFGEGSRLTVL.

Note on this clonotype: An end of the junction differs from the germline gene, which may be a read error. This chain joins TRBV28 and TRBJ1-5, with TRBD1 as a possible D gene (5 bases). Per germline, CDR1 MDHEN and CDR2 SYDVKM. The CDR3 runs 13 residues. CDR3 bases: TGTGCCGGCAGGGATTATAGCAATCAGCCCCAGCATTTT. Translated: CAGRDYSNQPQHF.

This sequence joins TRBV6-5 and TRBJ2-3, with 10 bases lining up with TRBD2. V shed 4 bases, J shed 2 bases, and the junction held 15 bases outside the gene matches. This CDR3 is 19 amino acids long. The germline gives CDR1 MNHEY, CDR2 SVGAGI. The chain's CDR3 is CASSWALAGDAPDTDTQYF. For the CDR3, the DNA is TGTGCCAGCAGTTGGGCTCTAGCGGGAGACGCCCCCGACACAGATACGCAGTATTTT.

This chain joins TRBV6-1 and TRBJ1-4; a possible D gene is TRBD1 (6 bases). CDR1 and CDR2 (germline): MNHNS, SASEGT. Trimming removed 6 bases from V and 4 bases from J, with 9 bases in between. The CDR3 is made up of 13 amino acids. CDR3 coding DNA: TGTGCCAGCAGGACAGGCTATAATGAAAAACTGTTTTTT. It is translated as CASRTGYNEKLFF.

This clonotype was seen only a few times. The CDR3 is CASSPGRYAGYTF. The CDR3 region has the DNA TGTGCCAGCAGCCCCGGGAGGTACGCTGGCTACACCTTC. J is TRBJ1-2 and V is TRBV7-8; D gene uncertain. The CDR3 is 13 residues long. CDR1 is SGHVS and CDR2 is FQNEAQ in the germline V gene. Trimming took 5 bases from V and 7 from J, leaving 14 bases between them.

The chain employs TRBV5-6 and TRBJ2-7; 9 nucleotides align to TRBD1. The germline V gene encodes CDR1 SGHDT and CDR2 YYEEEE. The CDR3 has 14 amino acids. V shed 2 bases, J shed 5 bases, and the junction held 5 bases outside the gene matches. The CDR3 bases are TGTGCCAGCAGCTTTGGACAGGGGAACGACGAGCAGTACTTC. Translated, it gives CASSFGQGNDEQYF.

CDR3 nucleotide sequence: TGTGCCATCTCCCCCTGGACGGCCGGGACTAGCGGGACTAGCACAGATACGCAGTATTTT. Its protein is CAISPWTAGTSGTSTDTQYF. The chain uses TRBV10-3 and TRBJ2-3; 13 bases align to TRBD2. The CDR3 is made up of 20 amino acids. With 8 bases clipped from V and 0 bases from J, the junction kept 17 bases outside the gene matches. Per the germline V gene, CDR1 is ENHRY and CDR2 is SYGVKD.

This clonotype appeared a few times. This chain connects TRBV6-6 to TRBJ2-3; unclear D gene. In germline, CDR1 is MNHNY, CDR2 SVGAGI (reference sequence). The CDR3 has 11 amino acids. With 6 bases removed from V and 11 bases from J, the gap between germline ends came to 12 bases. DNA for the CDR3: TGTGCCAGCAGCGATGACGCACTGCAGTATTTT. Its translation is CASSDDALQYF.

This sequence joins TRBV6-1 and TRBJ2-3; D might be TRBD2 (5 bases). The ends were cut back, 7 bases at V and 5 bases at J, with 13 bases in the middle. Germline loops: CDR1 MNHNS, CDR2 SASEGT. The CDR3 runs to 13 residues. CDR3 nucleotide sequence: TGTGCCAGCACCACCACAGAGGGAGATACGCAGTATTTT. It codes for CASTTTEGDTQYF.

V gene TRBV28 combines with J gene TRBJ1-1; D possibly corresponds to TRBD1 (6 bases). Trimming stripped 5 bases from V and 8 bases from J, with 15 bases between. The CDR3 has 13 residues. In germline, CDR1 is MDHEN, CDR2 SYDVKM. As DNA, the CDR3 is TGTGCCAGCAGTCGGGTTTACAGGGCGGAAGCTTTCTTT. It codes for CASSRVYRAEAFF.

In its sample, this clonotype was seen a few times. The chain recombines TRBV7-3 with TRBJ1-4; D not resolved. The CDR3 loop spans 15 amino acids. Germline loops: CDR1 SGHTA, CDR2 FQGTGA. V was clipped by 6 bases and J by 5 bases, with 16 bases between them. CDR3 amino acids: CASRYYSDQNEKLFF. CDR3 nucleotide sequence: TGTGCCAGCAGATACTATTCGGACCAAAATGAAAAACTGTTTTTT.

The V and J genes are TRBV3-1 and TRBJ2-7, with D possibly matching TRBD2 (7 bases). The CDR3 length is 15 residues. V gave up 1 base and J gave up 2 bases, with 12 bases separating them. Germline CDR1 and CDR2: LGHDT and YNNKEL (reference sequence). CDR3 amino acids: CASSQVGGGPYEQYF. CDR3 nucleotides: TGTGCCAGCAGCCAAGTGGGCGGGGGCCCCTACGAGCAGTACTTC.

This clonotype came up many times. The chain employs TRBV10-3 and TRBJ2-1; TRBD2 is a possible D gene (6 bases). The CDR3 extends over 15 amino acids. Germline CDR1 ENHRY, CDR2 SYGVKD. V lost 6 bases, J lost 6 bases, and 18 bases lay in between. The CDR3 nucleotides read TGTGCCATCAGGCCCGGGACTCAGGTCCCCAATGAGCAGTTCTTC. Translating it yields CAIRPGTQVPNEQFF.

V is TRBV5-1 and J is TRBJ1-2, with no clear D. V was shortened by 0 bases and J by 5 bases, with 17 bases between the two germline ends. This CDR3 is built from 16 residues. The V gene's germline CDR1 is SGHRS and CDR2 YFSETQ. The CDR3 here is CASSLGVGSEAYGYTF. The CDR3 region has the DNA TGCGCCAGCAGCTTGGGGGTTGGCAGCGAAGCTTATGGCTACACCTTC.

This clonotype was found a few times. The chain uses TRBV7-2 and TRBJ2-7; tentatively, D is TRBD2 (5 bases). V lost 2 bases, J lost 3 bases, and 11 bases lay in between. The CDR3 has 14 amino acids. Germline V lookup: CDR1 SGHTA, CDR2 FQGNSA. CDR3 DNA sequence: TGTGCCAGCAGCTTACGGGGAATCTACTACGAGCAGTACTTC. This sequence encodes CASSLRGIYYEQYF. The full variable domain, completed using reference TRBV7-2 and TRBJ2-7, is GAGVSQSPSNKVTEKGKDVELRCDPISGHTALYWYRQSLGQGLEFLIYFQGNSAPDKSGLPSDRFSAERTGGSVSTLTIQRTQQEDSAVYLCASSLRGIYYEQYFGPGTRLTVT.

In this sample, this clonotype turned up a few times. For the CDR3, the DNA is TGTGCCAGCAGTCATGGGTCTGACTGGCGACAGGATACGCAGTATTTT. It specifies CASSHGSDWRQDTQYF. This chain joins TRBV28 and TRBJ2-3; weak D call: TRBD1 (5 bases). Germline V gene lookup returns CDR1 MDHEN and CDR2 SYDVKM. Between the trimmed V and J ends, which lost 5 bases and 6 bases, there was a span of 21 bases. The CDR3 runs 16 residues. The full variable domain, its missing parts supplied by reference TRBV28 and TRBJ2-3, is DVKVTQSSRYLVKRTGEKVFLECVQDMDHENMFWYRQDPGLGLRLIYFSYDVKMKEKGDIPEGYSVSREKKERFSLILESASTNQTSMYLCASSHGSDWRQDTQYFGPGTRLTVL.

The chain employs TRBV13 and TRBJ2-3; D possibly uses TRBD1 or TRBD2 (7 bases each). CDR3 length: 15 residues. The V end was cut by 5 bases, the J end by 3 bases, with 15 bases between. Germline V CDR1 and CDR2: PRHDT, FYEKMQ (reference sequence). The CDR3 DNA reads as TGTGCCAGCAGCCCCCAGGGGGGGGCGACAGATACGCAGTATTTT. Residues: CASSPQGGATDTQYF. Drawing the rest from reference TRBV13 and TRBJ2-3, the complete variable domain is AAGVIQSPRHLIKEKRETATLKCYPIPRHDTVYWYQQGPGQDPQFLISFYEKMQSDKGSIPDRFSAQQFSDYHSELNMSSLELGDSALYFCASSPQGGATDTQYFGPGTRLTVL.

This clonotype was counted only a few times. The rearrangement links TRBV19 to TRBJ2-3; no firm D call. V lost 7 bases and J lost 2, with 13 bases in between. The CDR3 covers 14 residues. Looked up from germline, CDR1 is LNHDA and CDR2 is SQIVND (reference sequence). As DNA, the CDR3 is TGTGCCAGTACCCTCGGGTCCTTCACAGATACGCAGTATTTT. Its protein is CASTLGSFTDTQYF.